This T cell receptor beta chain came from a study of blood T cell repertoires in COVID-19. At the level of the study: Samples of COVID-19 (acute and convalescent) were obtained from the United States, Italy and Spain.

In the original processing: Amplified reference gene primers provided the basis for estimating nucleated cell counts. The table came from immunoSEQ multiplex PCR; TCRdb's copy has only in-frame clones and leaves some out. The V and J calls and clone size come from that table; D and trimming were worked out from the DNA. This table has approximately 46,000 clones, about 88% appearing once. With 0 bases removed from V and 7 bases from J, the gap between germline ends came to 13 bases. The CDR3 sequence is 14 residues long. Per the germline V gene, CDR1 is WSHSY and CDR2 is SAAADI. The genes are TRBV10-2 and TRBJ2-7, with D perhaps TRBD1 (6 bases). The material sequenced was peripheral blood. The receptor comes from a man between 65 and 85 years old with active COVID-19. The CDR3 coding sequence is TGCGCCAGCAGTGAGTCACACAGGGCGGGTGAGCAGTACTTC. Its translation: CASSESHRAGEQYF.